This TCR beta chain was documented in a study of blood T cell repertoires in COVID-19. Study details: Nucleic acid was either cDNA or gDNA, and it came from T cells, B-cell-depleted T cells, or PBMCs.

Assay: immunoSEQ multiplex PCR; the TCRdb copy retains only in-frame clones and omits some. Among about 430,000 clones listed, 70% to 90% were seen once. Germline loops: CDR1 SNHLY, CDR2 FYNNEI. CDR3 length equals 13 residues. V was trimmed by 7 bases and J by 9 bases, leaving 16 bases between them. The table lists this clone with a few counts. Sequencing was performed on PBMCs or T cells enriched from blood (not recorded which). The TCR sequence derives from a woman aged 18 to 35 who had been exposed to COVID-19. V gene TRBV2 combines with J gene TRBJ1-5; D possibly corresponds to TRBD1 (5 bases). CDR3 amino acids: CASIRSPGRPQHF. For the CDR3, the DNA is TGTGCCAGCATCCGCTCCCCAGGGCGGCCCCAGCATTTT.